A selection of T cell receptor beta chains follows, all from one sample in a study of CD8+CD57+ T cells in acquired aplastic anemia. TCRdb reanalysed the reads using MiXCR and keeps one entry per CDR3 protein. The table includes fewer than 85,000 distinct CDR3 sequences, 55% to 75% detected once. The source material was sorted CD4+, CD8+, or CD8+CD57+ T cells (not recorded which) from PBMCs. The receptors were gathered from a human donor with aplastic anemia. CDR3s include the opening cysteine and the closing phenylalanine or tryptophan. The order of the fields is clone size, D gene, J gene, CDR3 length, V gene, CDR3 protein, CDR3 DNA. The D gene is left open where the match is weak. The size of a clone is reported for some rows only, either as once, few or many, or as a class for expanded clones.

clone_size: NA; d_call: NA; j_call: TRBJ1-6; cdr3_length: 16; v_call: TRBV5-5; cdr3_aa: CASSSEDRNYNSPLHF; cdr3_nt: TGTGCCAGCAGCTCCGAAGACAGGAACTATAATTCACCCCTCCACTTT
clone_size: NA; d_call: NA; j_call: TRBJ1-2; cdr3_length: 12; v_call: TRBV20-1; cdr3_aa: CSVKPGRGGYTF; cdr3_nt: TGCAGTGTTAAACCAGGGCGAGGTGGCTACACCTTC
clone_size: NA; d_call: TRBD1; j_call: TRBJ1-1; cdr3_length: 14; v_call: TRBV11-3; cdr3_aa: CASSPRTGTTEAFF; cdr3_nt: TGTGCCAGCAGCCCTAGGACAGGGACTACTGAAGCTTTCTTT
clone_size: NA; d_call: TRBD2; j_call: TRBJ2-1; cdr3_length: 18; v_call: TRBV9; cdr3_aa: CASSVEESPGLATNEQFF; cdr3_nt: TGTGCCAGCAGCGTAGAGGAGTCCCCGGGACTAGCGACGAATGAGCAGTTCTTC
clone_size: NA; d_call: NA; j_call: TRBJ1-3; cdr3_length: 13; v_call: TRBV10-2; cdr3_aa: CASSGLTGNTIYF; cdr3_nt: TGCGCCAGCAGTGGGCTCACTGGAAACACCATATATTTT
clone_size: NA; d_call: NA; j_call: TRBJ1-2; cdr3_length: 13; v_call: TRBV13; cdr3_aa: CASSKQGNYGYTF; cdr3_nt: TGTGCCAGCAGCAAACAGGGTAACTATGGCTACACCTTC
clone_size: NA; d_call: NA; j_call: TRBJ1-5; cdr3_length: 14; v_call: TRBV2; cdr3_aa: CASSERTANQPQHF; cdr3_nt: TGTGCCAGCAGCGAGAGGACAGCCAATCAGCCCCAGCATTTT
clone_size: once; d_call: NA; j_call: TRBJ2-3; cdr3_length: 13; v_call: TRBV2; cdr3_aa: CASSDLGVGTQYF; cdr3_nt: TGTGCCAGCAGTGACCTAGGGGTTGGGACGCAGTATTTT
clone_size: NA; d_call: NA; j_call: TRBJ1-1; cdr3_length: 13; v_call: TRBV7-2; cdr3_aa: CASSFRENTEAFF; cdr3_nt: TGTGCCAGCAGCTTTCGGGAGAACACTGAAGCTTTCTTT
clone_size: NA; d_call: NA; j_call: TRBJ2-2; cdr3_length: 12; v_call: TRBV4-1; cdr3_aa: CASSPGVGELFF; cdr3_nt: TGTGCTAGCAGCCCAGGGGTGGGGGAGCTGTTTTTT
clone_size: NA; d_call: NA; j_call: TRBJ1-2; cdr3_length: 15; v_call: TRBV19; cdr3_aa: CASSTRQNSNYGYTF; cdr3_nt: TGTGCCAGTAGTACTCGACAGAATTCTAACTATGGCTACACCTTC
clone_size: NA; d_call: TRBD1; j_call: TRBJ2-5; cdr3_length: 16; v_call: TRBV24-1; cdr3_aa: CATSDSATGGLETQYF; cdr3_nt: TGTGCCACCAGTGATTCGGCGACAGGGGGTCTGGAGACCCAGTACTTC
clone_size: NA; d_call: NA; j_call: TRBJ2-5; cdr3_length: 14; v_call: TRBV2; cdr3_aa: CASSSDSVLETQYF; cdr3_nt: TGTGCCAGCAGCTCGGACAGTGTATTGGAGACCCAGTACTTC
clone_size: NA; d_call: NA; j_call: TRBJ1-5; cdr3_length: 16; v_call: TRBV7-6; cdr3_aa: CASSLSDSTASGPQHF; cdr3_nt: TGTGCCAGCAGCTTATCGGATTCGACAGCCTCAGGGCCCCAGCATTTT
clone_size: NA; d_call: NA; j_call: TRBJ1-4; cdr3_length: 14; v_call: TRBV24-1; cdr3_aa: CATSDTATNEKLFF; cdr3_nt: TGTGCCACCAGTGATACGGCAACTAATGAAAAACTGTTTTTT
clone_size: NA; d_call: NA; j_call: TRBJ2-1; cdr3_length: 14; v_call: TRBV9; cdr3_aa: CASSYLSGSNEQFF; cdr3_nt: TGTGCCAGCAGCTACCTGTCAGGGAGCAATGAGCAGTTCTTC
clone_size: NA; d_call: NA; j_call: TRBJ1-1; cdr3_length: 12; v_call: TRBV7-8; cdr3_aa: CASSPDGTEAFF; cdr3_nt: TGTGCCAGCAGCCCCGATGGGACTGAAGCTTTCTTT
clone_size: NA; d_call: NA; j_call: TRBJ2-2; cdr3_length: 15; v_call: TRBV20-1; cdr3_aa: CSARPGHWNTGELFF; cdr3_nt: TGCAGTGCTCGCCCGGGACACTGGAACACCGGGGAGCTGTTTTTT
clone_size: NA; d_call: TRBD2; j_call: TRBJ2-5; cdr3_length: 16; v_call: TRBV12-3/TRBV12-4; cdr3_aa: CASTQGSGGVQETQYF; cdr3_nt: TGTGCCAGCACCCAAGGTAGCGGGGGGGTCCAAGAGACCCAGTACTTC
clone_size: NA; d_call: NA; j_call: TRBJ1-5; cdr3_length: 14; v_call: TRBV20-1; cdr3_aa: CSARESTVNQPQHF; cdr3_nt: TGCAGTGCTAGAGAATCGACAGTTAATCAGCCCCAGCATTTT
clone_size: once; d_call: NA; j_call: TRBJ2-1; cdr3_length: 12; v_call: TRBV20-1; cdr3_aa: CSASQVYNEQFF; cdr3_nt: TGCAGTGCTAGCCAGGTGTACAATGAGCAGTTCTTC
clone_size: few; d_call: NA; j_call: TRBJ2-2; cdr3_length: 14; v_call: TRBV24-1; cdr3_aa: CATSGPEHTGELFF; cdr3_nt: TGTGCCACCAGTGGTCCAGAACACACCGGGGAGCTGTTTTTT
clone_size: NA; d_call: TRBD2; j_call: TRBJ2-1; cdr3_length: 15; v_call: TRBV19; cdr3_aa: CASSHGLEPYNEQFF; cdr3_nt: TGTGCCAGTAGCCACGGACTAGAGCCTTACAATGAGCAGTTCTTC
clone_size: few; d_call: TRBD1; j_call: TRBJ2-7; cdr3_length: 14; v_call: TRBV6-1; cdr3_aa: CASSETDRVYEQYF; cdr3_nt: TGTGCCAGCAGTGAAACGGACAGGGTTTACGAGCAGTACTTC
clone_size: NA; d_call: NA; j_call: TRBJ1-1; cdr3_length: 13; v_call: TRBV9; cdr3_aa: CASSSQLNTEAFF; cdr3_nt: TGTGCCAGCAGCTCGCAACTGAACACTGAAGCTTTCTTT
clone_size: NA; d_call: NA; j_call: TRBJ2-7; cdr3_length: 14; v_call: TRBV20-1; cdr3_aa: CSALPGTELYEQYF; cdr3_nt: TGCAGTGCTCTCCCCGGGACGGAACTGTACGAGCAGTACTTC
clone_size: NA; d_call: TRBD1; j_call: TRBJ1-6; cdr3_length: 14; v_call: TRBV7-9; cdr3_aa: CASSPGQGAPPLHF; cdr3_nt: TGTGCCAGCAGTCCGGGACAGGGGGCTCCACCCCTCCACTTT
clone_size: NA; d_call: NA; j_call: TRBJ1-1; cdr3_length: 13; v_call: TRBV10-3; cdr3_aa: CAISEGGNTEAFF; cdr3_nt: TGTGCCATCAGTGAAGGAGGGAACACTGAAGCTTTCTTT
clone_size: few; d_call: NA; j_call: TRBJ1-1; cdr3_length: 13; v_call: TRBV2; cdr3_aa: CASSVQGNTEAFF; cdr3_nt: TGTGCCAGCAGTGTACAGGGGAACACTGAAGCTTTCTTT
clone_size: NA; d_call: TRBD1; j_call: TRBJ2-7; cdr3_length: 13; v_call: TRBV7-3; cdr3_aa: CASSLDQGVEQYF; cdr3_nt: TGTGCCAGCAGCCTAGATCAGGGGGTCGAGCAGTACTTC
clone_size: few; d_call: TRBD1; j_call: TRBJ2-7; cdr3_length: 11; v_call: TRBV7-6; cdr3_aa: CASGQVGEQYF; cdr3_nt: TGTGCCTCCGGACAGGTCGGGGAGCAGTACTTC
clone_size: NA; d_call: NA; j_call: TRBJ1-2; cdr3_length: 15; v_call: TRBV4-1; cdr3_aa: CASSQVPGVGYGYTF; cdr3_nt: TGCGCCAGCAGCCAAGTCCCAGGGGTAGGCTATGGCTACACCTTC
clone_size: NA; d_call: NA; j_call: TRBJ2-3; cdr3_length: 15; v_call: TRBV5-5; cdr3_aa: CASSFRGGNTDTQYF; cdr3_nt: TGTGCCAGCAGCTTTCGCGGAGGAAACACAGATACGCAGTATTTT
clone_size: few; d_call: TRBD1; j_call: TRBJ2-1; cdr3_length: 14; v_call: TRBV11-3; cdr3_aa: CASSLDQTGVEQFF; cdr3_nt: TGTGCCAGCAGCTTAGACCAGACAGGGGTTGAGCAGTTCTTC
clone_size: NA; d_call: TRBD2; j_call: TRBJ2-3; cdr3_length: 14; v_call: TRBV29-1; cdr3_aa: CSVNSGGGTDTQYF; cdr3_nt: TGCAGCGTGAATAGCGGGGGAGGCACAGATACGCAGTATTTT
clone_size: once; d_call: NA; j_call: TRBJ1-1; cdr3_length: 15; v_call: TRBV10-3; cdr3_aa: CASSYSRSGNTEAFF; cdr3_nt: TGTGCCAGCAGTTACTCTCGCAGCGGGAACACTGAAGCTTTCTTT
clone_size: NA; d_call: TRBD1; j_call: TRBJ2-7; cdr3_length: 14; v_call: TRBV15; cdr3_aa: CASSLARQGLEQYF; cdr3_nt: TGTGCCAGCAGCTTAGCCCGACAGGGGCTCGAGCAGTACTTC
clone_size: NA; d_call: TRBD1; j_call: TRBJ2-7; cdr3_length: 15; v_call: TRBV10-3; cdr3_aa: CAISAGQVSSYEQYF; cdr3_nt: TGTGCCATCAGTGCCGGACAGGTGAGCTCCTACGAGCAGTACTTC
clone_size: NA; d_call: NA; j_call: TRBJ1-6; cdr3_length: 13; v_call: TRBV2; cdr3_aa: CASSAHSASPLHF; cdr3_nt: TGTGCCAGCAGTGCTCACTCGGCGTCACCCCTCCACTTT
clone_size: NA; d_call: NA; j_call: TRBJ2-6; cdr3_length: 15; v_call: TRBV7-2; cdr3_aa: CASSFGISGANVLTF; cdr3_nt: TGTGCCAGCAGCTTCGGTATCTCTGGGGCCAACGTCCTGACTTTC
clone_size: NA; d_call: NA; j_call: TRBJ1-3; cdr3_length: 13; v_call: TRBV7-4; cdr3_aa: CASSPDSGNTIYF; cdr3_nt: TGTGCCAGCAGCCCTGACTCTGGAAACACCATATATTTT
clone_size: NA; d_call: NA; j_call: TRBJ2-1; cdr3_length: 14; v_call: TRBV19; cdr3_aa: CASNTGTDYNEQFF; cdr3_nt: TGTGCCAGTAACACGGGCACTGATTACAATGAGCAGTTCTTC
clone_size: NA; d_call: NA; j_call: TRBJ2-7; cdr3_length: 13; v_call: TRBV7-2; cdr3_aa: CASSLGVGYEQYF; cdr3_nt: TGTGCCAGCAGCTTAGGAGTCGGCTACGAGCAGTACTTC
clone_size: few; d_call: NA; j_call: TRBJ2-7; cdr3_length: 11; v_call: TRBV14; cdr3_aa: CASSGGYEQYF; cdr3_nt: TGTGCCAGCAGCGGGGGCTACGAGCAGTACTTC
clone_size: once; d_call: NA; j_call: TRBJ2-7; cdr3_length: 12; v_call: TRBV7-2; cdr3_aa: CASSLDNREQYF; cdr3_nt: TGTGCCAGCAGCCTAGACAACCGCGAGCAGTACTTC